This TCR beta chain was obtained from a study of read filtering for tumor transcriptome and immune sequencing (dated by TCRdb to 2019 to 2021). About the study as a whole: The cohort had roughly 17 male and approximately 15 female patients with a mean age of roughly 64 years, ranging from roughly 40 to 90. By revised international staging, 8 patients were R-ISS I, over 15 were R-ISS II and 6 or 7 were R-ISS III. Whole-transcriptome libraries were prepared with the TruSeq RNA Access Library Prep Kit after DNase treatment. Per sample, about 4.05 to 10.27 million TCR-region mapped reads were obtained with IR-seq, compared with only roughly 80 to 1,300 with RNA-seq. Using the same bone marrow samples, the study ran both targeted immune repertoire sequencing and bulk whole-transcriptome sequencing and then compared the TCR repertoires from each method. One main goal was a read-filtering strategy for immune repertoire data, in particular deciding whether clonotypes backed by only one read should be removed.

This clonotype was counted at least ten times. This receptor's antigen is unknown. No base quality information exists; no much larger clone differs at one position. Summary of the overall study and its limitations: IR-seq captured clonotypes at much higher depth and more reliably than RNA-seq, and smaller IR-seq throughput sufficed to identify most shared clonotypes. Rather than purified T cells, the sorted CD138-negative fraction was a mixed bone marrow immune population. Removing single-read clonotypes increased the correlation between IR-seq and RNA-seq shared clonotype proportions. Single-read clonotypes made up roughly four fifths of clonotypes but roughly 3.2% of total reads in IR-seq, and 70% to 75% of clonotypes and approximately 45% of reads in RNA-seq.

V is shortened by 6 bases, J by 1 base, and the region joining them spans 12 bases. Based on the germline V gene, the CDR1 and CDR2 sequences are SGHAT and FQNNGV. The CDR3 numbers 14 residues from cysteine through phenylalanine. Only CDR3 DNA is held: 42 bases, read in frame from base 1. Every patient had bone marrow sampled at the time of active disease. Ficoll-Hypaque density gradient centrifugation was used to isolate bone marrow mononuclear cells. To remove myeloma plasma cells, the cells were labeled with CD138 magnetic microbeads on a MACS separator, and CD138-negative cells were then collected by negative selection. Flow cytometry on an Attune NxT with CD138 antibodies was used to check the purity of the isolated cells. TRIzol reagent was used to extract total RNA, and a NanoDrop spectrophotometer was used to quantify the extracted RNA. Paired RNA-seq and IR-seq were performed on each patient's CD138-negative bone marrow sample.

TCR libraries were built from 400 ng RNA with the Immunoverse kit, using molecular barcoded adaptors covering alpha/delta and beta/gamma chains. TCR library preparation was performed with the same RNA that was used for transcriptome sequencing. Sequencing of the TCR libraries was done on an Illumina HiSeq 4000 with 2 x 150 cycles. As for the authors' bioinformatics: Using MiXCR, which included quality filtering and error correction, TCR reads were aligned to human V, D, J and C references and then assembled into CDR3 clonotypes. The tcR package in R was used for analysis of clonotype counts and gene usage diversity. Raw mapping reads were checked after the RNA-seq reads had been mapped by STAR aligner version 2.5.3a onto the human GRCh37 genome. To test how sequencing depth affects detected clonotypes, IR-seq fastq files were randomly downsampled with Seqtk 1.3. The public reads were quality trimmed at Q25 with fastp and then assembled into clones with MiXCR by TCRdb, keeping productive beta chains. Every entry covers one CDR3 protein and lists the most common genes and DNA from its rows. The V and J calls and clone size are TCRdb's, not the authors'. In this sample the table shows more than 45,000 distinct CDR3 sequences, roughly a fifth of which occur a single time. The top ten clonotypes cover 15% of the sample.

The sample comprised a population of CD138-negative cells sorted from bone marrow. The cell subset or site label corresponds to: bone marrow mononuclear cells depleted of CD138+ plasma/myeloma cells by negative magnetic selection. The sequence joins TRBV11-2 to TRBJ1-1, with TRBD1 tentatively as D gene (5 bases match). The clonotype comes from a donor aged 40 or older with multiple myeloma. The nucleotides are TGTGCCAGCAGAGCCCCGGGGCGGAACACTGAAGCTTTCTTT. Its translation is CASRAPGRNTEAFF.